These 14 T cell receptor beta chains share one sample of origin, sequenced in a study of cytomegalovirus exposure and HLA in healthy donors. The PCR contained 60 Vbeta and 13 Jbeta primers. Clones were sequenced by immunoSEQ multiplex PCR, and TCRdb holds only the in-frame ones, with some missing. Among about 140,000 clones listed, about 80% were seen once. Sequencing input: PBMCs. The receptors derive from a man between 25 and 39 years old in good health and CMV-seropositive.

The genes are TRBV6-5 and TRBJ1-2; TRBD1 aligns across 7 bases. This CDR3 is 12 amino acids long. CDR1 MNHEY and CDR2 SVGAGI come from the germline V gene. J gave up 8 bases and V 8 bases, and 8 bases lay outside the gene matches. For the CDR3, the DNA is TGTGCCAGCTACCAAAACAGGGGAGGCTACACCTTC. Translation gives CASYQNRGGYTF.

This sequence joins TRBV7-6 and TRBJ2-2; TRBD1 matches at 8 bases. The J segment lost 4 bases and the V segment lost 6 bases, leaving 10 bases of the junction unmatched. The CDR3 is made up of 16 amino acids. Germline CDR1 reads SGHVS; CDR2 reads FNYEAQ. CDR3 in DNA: TGTGCCAGCAGTGGCCAGGGGGCAATAGGCACCGGGGAGCTGTTTTTT. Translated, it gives CASSGQGAIGTGELFF.

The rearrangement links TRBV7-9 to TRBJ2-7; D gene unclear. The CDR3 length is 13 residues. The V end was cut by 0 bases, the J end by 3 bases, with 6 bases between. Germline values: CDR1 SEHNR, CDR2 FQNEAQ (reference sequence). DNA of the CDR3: TGTGCCAGCAGCTTAGCCCTAAACTACGAGCAGTACTTC. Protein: CASSLALNYEQYF.

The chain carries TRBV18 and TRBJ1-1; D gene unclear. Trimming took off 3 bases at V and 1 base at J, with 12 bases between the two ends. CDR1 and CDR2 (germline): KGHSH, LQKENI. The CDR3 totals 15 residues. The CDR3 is CASSPKTESNTEAFF. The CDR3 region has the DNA TGTGCCAGCTCACCGAAGACGGAGTCGAACACTGAAGCTTTCTTT.

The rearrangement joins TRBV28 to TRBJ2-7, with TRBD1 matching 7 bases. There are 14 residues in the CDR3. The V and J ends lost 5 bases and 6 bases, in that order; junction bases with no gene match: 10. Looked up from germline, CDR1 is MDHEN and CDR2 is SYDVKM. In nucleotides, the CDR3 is TGTGCCAGCAGTGTCTTACAGGGGAGAGCCGAGCAGTACTTC. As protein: CASSVLQGRAEQYF. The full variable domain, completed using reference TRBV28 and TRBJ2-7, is DVKVTQSSRYLVKRTGEKVFLECVQDMDHENMFWYRQDPGLGLRLIYFSYDVKMKEKGDIPEGYSVSREKKERFSLILESASTNQTSMYLCASSVLQGRAEQYFGPGTRLTVT.

The CDR3 reads CASSREGPRSTDTQYF. The CDR3 DNA reads TGTGCCAGTAGTCGGGAGGGACCACGGAGCACAGATACGCAGTATTTT. This chain links TRBV19 with TRBJ2-3; 8 positions match TRBD2. Germline V lookup: CDR1 LNHDA, CDR2 SQIVND (reference sequence). This CDR3 comprises 16 residues. The V segment lost 5 bases and the J segment 0 bases; nucleotides outside the gene matches: 7.

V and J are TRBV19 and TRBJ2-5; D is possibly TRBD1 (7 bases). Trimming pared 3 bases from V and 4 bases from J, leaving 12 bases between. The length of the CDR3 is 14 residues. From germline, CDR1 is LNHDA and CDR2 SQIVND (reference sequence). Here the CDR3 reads CASSIQGGPETQYF. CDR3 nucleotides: TGTGCCAGTAGTATCCAGGGGGGCCCAGAGACCCAGTACTTC. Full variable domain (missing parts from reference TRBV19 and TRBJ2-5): DGGITQSPKYLFRKEGQNVTLSCEQNLNHDAMYWYRQDPGQGLRLIYYSQIVNDFQKGDIAEGYSVSREKKESFPLTVTSAQKNPTAFYLCASSIQGGPETQYFGPGTRLLVL.

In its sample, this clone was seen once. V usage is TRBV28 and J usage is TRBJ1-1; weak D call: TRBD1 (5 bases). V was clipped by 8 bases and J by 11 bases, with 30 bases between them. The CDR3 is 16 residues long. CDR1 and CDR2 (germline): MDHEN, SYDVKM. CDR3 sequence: CASDTPGVSKHDTAFF. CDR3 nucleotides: TGTGCCAGCGACACTCCGGGGGTCTCCAAACATGACACGGCTTTCTTT.

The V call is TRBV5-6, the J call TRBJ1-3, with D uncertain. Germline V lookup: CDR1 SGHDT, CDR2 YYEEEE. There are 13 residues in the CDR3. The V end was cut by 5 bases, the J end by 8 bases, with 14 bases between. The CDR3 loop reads CASRSDLEDTIYF. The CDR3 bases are TGTGCCAGCAGGAGTGACTTGGAGGACACCATATATTTT.

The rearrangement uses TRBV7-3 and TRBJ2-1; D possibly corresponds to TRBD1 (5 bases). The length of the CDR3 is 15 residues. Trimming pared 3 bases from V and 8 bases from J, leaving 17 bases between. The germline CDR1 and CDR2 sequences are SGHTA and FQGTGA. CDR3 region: CASSLGRSPEDEQFF. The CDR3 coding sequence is TGTGCCAGCAGCTTGGGGCGCTCCCCGGAAGATGAGCAGTTCTTC.

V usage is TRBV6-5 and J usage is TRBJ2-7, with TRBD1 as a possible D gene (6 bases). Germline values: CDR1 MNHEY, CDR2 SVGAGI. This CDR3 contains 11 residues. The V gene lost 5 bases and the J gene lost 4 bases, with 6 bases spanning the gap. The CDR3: CASSRGYEQYF. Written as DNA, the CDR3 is TGTGCCAGCAGTAGGGGGTACGAGCAGTACTTC.

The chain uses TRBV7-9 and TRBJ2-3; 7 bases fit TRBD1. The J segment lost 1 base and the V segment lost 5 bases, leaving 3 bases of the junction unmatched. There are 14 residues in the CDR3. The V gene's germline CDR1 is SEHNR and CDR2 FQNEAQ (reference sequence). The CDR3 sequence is CASSRDSRTDTQYF. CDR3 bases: TGTGCCAGCAGCCGGGACAGCCGCACAGATACGCAGTATTTT.

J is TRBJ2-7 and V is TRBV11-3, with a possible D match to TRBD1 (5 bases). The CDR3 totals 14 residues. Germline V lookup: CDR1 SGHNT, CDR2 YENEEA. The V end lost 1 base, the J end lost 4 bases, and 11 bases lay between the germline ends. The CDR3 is CASSLGDSPYEQYF. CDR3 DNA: TGTGCCAGCAGCTTAGGCGACAGCCCATACGAGCAGTACTTC.

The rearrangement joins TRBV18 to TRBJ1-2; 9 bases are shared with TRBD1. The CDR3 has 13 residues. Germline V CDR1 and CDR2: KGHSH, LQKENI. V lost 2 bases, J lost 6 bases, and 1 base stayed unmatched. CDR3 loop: CASSPNRGHGYTF. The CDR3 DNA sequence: TGTGCCAGCTCACCAAACAGGGGGCATGGCTACACCTTC.